The present entry profiles one T cell receptor (beta chain) with its context. Which antigen it targets is not known. There are no base qualities to consult, and no much larger clone falls within one base. The CDR3 numbers 14 residues from cysteine through phenylalanine. The kept DNA is CDR3 alone, 42 bases in frame from the first base. Via the germline V gene, CDR1 is SGDLS and CDR2 YYNGEE. V and J are truncated by 0 bases and 4 bases respectively, leaving an intervening sequence of 10 bases. The data stem from a study of brain T cells in children with intractable seizures (dated by TCRdb to the early 2020s). As for the study more broadly: Resected brain tissue from some 56 pediatric epilepsy surgery cases was first screened for immune gene transcripts using a NanoString immunology panel. Among the approximately twelve selected surgery cases, pre-surgery blood was additionally sequenced for eight, leaving four cases with brain tissue only. Overall study results and their limits: Because sequencing depth differed between pre- and post-surgery blood, the absence of clones from the pre-surgery sample may reflect undersampling. Viral specificity was inferred solely from CDR3 sequence similarity, and the HCMV serostatus of the patients was not known.

The immunoSEQ assay was applied to genomic DNA to generate the TCR beta chain sequences. From the authors' description of their analysis: CDR3 sequences not starting with the conserved framework cysteine at position 104 were manually removed. To get clonality, the normalized Shannon's Diversity Index was subtracted from one, giving values from 0 (maximal diversity) to 1 (oligoclonal). Differences in the frequency of the same CDR3 between samples, such as brain versus blood, were assessed with chi-squared comparison-of-proportions tests. Public clonotypes were found by searching immuneACCESS, and the VDJdb browser was used to assess similarity to known antiviral clonotypes. The table comes from immuneACCESS by way of TCRdb, which keeps in-frame sequences with V and J called. Part of the clones is missing from these tables; in studies checked, under half for an unresolved V gene and the rest for unknown reasons. V and J calls and clone size follow that table, whereas D and trimming were derived from the DNA. The sample contains 110,000 or so clones, 85% to 95% of them found a single time. The top ten clonotypes cover 3.5% to 4% of the sample.

This specimen's time point label, interpreted: resected brain tissue, or blood drawn just prior to surgery. The surgery cases showing the highest brain T cell transcript signatures were chosen for TCR beta chain sequencing of brain tissue and, when available, of blood. Before surgery, patients had received at least one anti-epileptic drug. TCR-sequenced patients were children with drug-resistant epilepsy due to tuberous sclerosis complex, focal cortical dysplasia, Rasmussen encephalitis or hemimegalencephaly. Blood was drawn right before the epilepsy surgery. Bulk genomic DNA was extracted from unsorted brain tissue and whole blood with the Monarch genomic DNA purification kit.

The chain employs TRBV9 and TRBJ1-1; the D gene is perhaps TRBD1, from 6 matching bases. The sequenced sample was peripheral blood, obtained at surgery. The sequence came from a boy in the first two years of life with hemimegalencephaly and intractable seizures. The bases are TGTGCCAGCAGCGTAGCAGGGGAGGGCACTGAAGCTTTCTTT. This translates into CASSVAGEGTEAFF.